Presented here are 27 T cell receptor beta chains from one specimen sequenced in a study of CD8+ T cells in alopecia areata. Extraction of RNA preceded its reverse transcription into cDNA, which served as the sequencing template. Here immunoSEQ multiplex PCR was the method, and the copy in TCRdb shows in-frame clones only, minus some. The data show 110,000 to 150,000 clones, around 50% seen once. This specimen consisted of CD4+ T cells sorted from blood, obtained at week 0. The origin of the receptors is a human donor with alopecia areata.

The chain links TRBV5-6 to TRBJ2-5; no firm D call. This CDR3 contains 14 residues. Trimming removed 1 base from V and 7 bases from J, with 14 bases in between. Germline values: CDR1 SGHDT, CDR2 YYEEEE. CDR3 in amino acids: CASSLFEVLGTQYF. The CDR3 DNA reads as TGTGCCAGCAGCTTGTTTGAAGTCTTGGGGACCCAGTACTTC.

The chain couples TRBV6-5 to TRBJ2-5; possibly TRBD2 for D (6 bases). CDR3 length: 14 residues. Germline V lookup: CDR1 MNHEY, CDR2 SVGAGI. The V end was cut by 5 bases, the J end by 5 bases, with 15 bases between. CDR3 sequence: CASSTSGGWETQYF. The DNA of the CDR3 is TGTGCCAGCAGTACCTCCGGGGGTTGGGAGACCCAGTACTTC.

As DNA, the CDR3 is TGCAGCGTTGACAAGACAGGGAACACTGAAGCTTTCTTT. Translation: CSVDKTGNTEAFF. This rearrangement joins TRBV29-1 to TRBJ1-1; tentatively, D is TRBD1 (6 bases). With 3 bases removed from V and 1 base from J, the gap between germline ends came to 9 bases. The CDR3 consists of 13 residues. Germline values: CDR1 SQVTM, CDR2 ANQGSEA.

This clone came up a few times. The chain recombines TRBV14 with TRBJ2-5; 10 nucleotides agree with TRBD2. The germline gives CDR1 SGHDN, CDR2 FVKESK. Germline trimming cut 4 bases from V and 4 bases from J; bases unmatched to any gene: 6. The CDR3 has 15 amino acids. The CDR3 nucleotides read TGTGCCAGCAGCCTGCTAGCGGGGGAGGGAGAGACCCAGTACTTC. It encodes CASSLLAGEGETQYF.

CDR3 DNA sequence: TGTGCCAGCAGCCAAGGGACAGGACTCTATGGCTACACCTTC. It yields the protein CASSQGTGLYGYTF. The rearrangement uses TRBV14 and TRBJ1-2, with 7 bases matching TRBD1. The CDR3 extends over 14 amino acids. The junction had 3 bases not matched to a gene; V was cut back by 1 base and J by 4 bases. CDR1 and CDR2 from the germline V gene are SGHDN and FVKESK.

Concerning this clone: Other DNA variants within this sample encode the same CDR3. This sequence joins TRBV30 and TRBJ2-7; D not certain. V was pared by 0 bases and J by 3 bases, with 6 bases between. This CDR3 has 12 residues. From germline, CDR1 is GTSNPN and CDR2 SVGIG (reference sequence). Here the CDR3 DNA reads TGTGCCTGGAGTGTCACGAGCTACGAGCAGTACTTC. Protein product: CAWSVTSYEQYF.

The chain links TRBV4-1 to TRBJ1-5; TRBD1 might be the D (5 bases). CDR1 MGHRA and CDR2 YSYEKL come from the germline V gene. This CDR3 spans 16 amino acids. Trimming cost V 4 bases and J 7 bases, with 20 bases left between them. DNA for the CDR3: TGCGCCAGCAGCCCAGGACCTTGGGGGGGAGGACAGCCCCAGCATTTT. Protein product: CASSPGPWGGGQPQHF.

This clone showed up just a few times. This sequence joins TRBV29-1 and TRBJ2-7, with D possibly matching TRBD1 (5 bases). Germline CDR1 reads SQVTM; CDR2 reads ANQGSEA. The CDR3 runs to 13 residues. Trimming removed 3 bases at V and 1 base at J, with 10 bases between. The CDR3 sequence is CSVDRQGSYEQYF. CDR3 nucleotide sequence: TGCAGCGTTGACAGGCAGGGATCCTACGAGCAGTACTTC.

The CDR3 reads CASSFWGLNEQFF. The CDR3 DNA sequence: TGTGCCAGCAGCTTCTGGGGGCTCAATGAGCAGTTCTTC. The chain carries TRBV7-2 and TRBJ2-1; TRBD1 might be the D (6 bases). Germline V gene lookup returns CDR1 SGHTA and CDR2 FQGNSA. V was clipped by 3 bases and J by 6 bases, with 9 bases between them. The CDR3 runs to 13 residues. Filled out from reference TRBV7-2 and TRBJ2-1, the complete variable domain reads GAGVSQSPSNKVTEKGKDVELRCDPISGHTALYWYRQSLGQGLEFLIYFQGNSAPDKSGLPSDRFSAERTGGSVSTLTIQRTQQEDSAVYLCASSFWGLNEQFFGPGTRLTVL.

This rearrangement joins TRBV29-1 to TRBJ2-3, with unresolved D. Germline CDR1 and CDR2: SQVTM and ANQGSEA. Trimming took 0 bases from V and 5 from J, leaving 9 bases between them. The CDR3 has 13 amino acids. The CDR3 is CSVEELARDTQYF. CDR3 DNA: TGCAGCGTTGAAGAGTTAGCAAGAGATACGCAGTATTTT.

The chain combines TRBV10-3 with TRBJ2-5, with D maybe TRBD2 (6 bases). The V end was cut by 6 bases, the J end by 7 bases, with 9 bases between. Germline V gives CDR1 ENHRY, CDR2 SYGVKD. This CDR3 has 11 amino acids. This CDR3 is CAISGGGTQYF. In nucleotides, the CDR3 is TGTGCCATCAGCGGGGGAGGGACCCAGTACTTC.

This clone was detected a few times. The rearrangement links TRBV7-2 to TRBJ2-7; D possibly corresponds to TRBD2 (5 bases). The CDR3 has 13 amino acids. Trimming stripped 2 bases from V and 4 bases from J, with 9 bases between. The V gene's germline CDR1 is SGHTA and CDR2 FQGNSA. The CDR3 loop is CASSLRRTYEQYF. The DNA for the CDR3 is TGTGCCAGCAGCTTACGAAGGACTTACGAGCAGTACTTC.

The chain couples TRBV30 to TRBJ1-1, with D uncertain. The CDR3 extends over 15 amino acids. Per germline, CDR1 GTSNPN and CDR2 SVGIG (reference sequence). Trimming removed 0 bases at V and 1 base at J, with 12 bases between. CDR3 amino acids: CAWSVRGHRNTEAFF. CDR3 nucleotide sequence: TGTGCCTGGAGTGTACGCGGGCATAGGAACACTGAAGCTTTCTTT.

The gene calls are TRBV15 and TRBJ2-5; 7 bases map to TRBD2. V shed 0 bases, J shed 3 bases, and the junction held 4 bases outside the gene matches. Germline V CDR1 and CDR2: LNHNV, YYDKDF (reference sequence). The CDR3 totals 15 residues. CDR3 amino acids: CATSRDRGREETQYF. The CDR3 DNA sequence: TGTGCCACCAGCAGAGATCGGGGGAGGGAAGAGACCCAGTACTTC.

This chain joins TRBV7-2 and TRBJ2-1; the match to TRBD1 covers 10 bases. This CDR3 comprises 15 residues. Germline CDR1 and CDR2: SGHTA and FQGNSA. The J segment lost 3 bases and the V segment lost 5 bases, leaving 4 bases of the junction unmatched. This CDR3 is CASSQGQGIYNEQFF. The CDR3 bases are TGTGCCAGCAGCCAGGGACAGGGGATCTACAATGAGCAGTTCTTC.

As concerns this clone: This same CDR3 is encoded by further DNA sequences in the sample. The CDR3 spells CSVGDYQETQYF. The CDR3 DNA is TGCAGCGTTGGGGACTACCAAGAGACCCAGTACTTC. The genes are TRBV29-1 and TRBJ2-5; a possible D gene is TRBD2 (6 bases). The germline V and J ends were trimmed by 4 bases and 0 bases, with 6 bases remaining between them. The CDR3 has 12 residues. Germline-derived CDR1 and CDR2 are SQVTM and ANQGSEA.

The chain is built from TRBV27 and TRBJ2-1; tentative D call: TRBD1 (6 bases). Trimming removed 10 bases at V and 4 bases at J, with 14 bases between. CDR1 and CDR2 (germline): MNHEY, SMNVEV (reference sequence). This CDR3 spans 13 amino acids. CDR3 DNA: TGTGCCACGTGGACAGTTGAATACAATGAGCAGTTCTTC. Translation: CATWTVEYNEQFF.

This clone was counted a single time. The chain links TRBV11-1 to TRBJ2-1; 10 bases are shared with TRBD2. Per the germline V gene, CDR1 is SGHAT and CDR2 is FQDESV (reference sequence). This CDR3 region has 15 residues. Trimming cost V 3 bases and J 6 bases; bases outside gene matches: 5. CDR3 DNA: TGTGCCAGCAGCTTGGGAGCGGGGGGGAGCAATGAGCAGTTCTTC. It translates to CASSLGAGGSNEQFF.

The V call is TRBV2, the J call TRBJ1-5; D is possibly TRBD1 (5 bases). This CDR3 is built from 15 residues. V was cut by 8 bases and J by 0 bases, with 14 bases left in between. Germline CDR1 reads SNHLY; CDR2 reads FYNNEI. The CDR3 spells CASRILGDSNQPQHF. The CDR3 nucleotides read TGTGCCAGCCGTATACTAGGGGATAGCAATCAGCCCCAGCATTTT.

This clone was seen more than once but under ten times. The gene calls are TRBV21-1 and TRBJ2-1. TRBV21-1 is annotated as a pseudogene. The CDR3 has 15 amino acids. As DNA, the CDR3 is TGTGCCAGCAGCAATAGGGTGTGGCCTTACAATGAGCAGTTCTTC. It encodes CASSNRVWPYNEQFF.

V gene TRBV10-3 combines with J gene TRBJ1-5; D is unresolved. CDR3 length: 14 amino acids. The V gene lost 2 bases and the J gene lost 2 bases, with 7 bases spanning the gap. Germline loops: CDR1 ENHRY, CDR2 SYGVKD. The CDR3 protein is CAISEEVGNQPQHF. The CDR3 DNA reads as TGTGCCATCAGTGAGGAGGTGGGCAATCAGCCCCAGCATTTT.

CDR3 loop: CASSLANGYGYTF. The CDR3, as DNA: TGTGCCAGCAGCTTAGCCAATGGGTATGGCTACACCTTC. V gene TRBV7-9 combines with J gene TRBJ1-2; D not resolved. V was shortened by 0 bases and J by 5 bases, with 7 bases between the two germline ends. Germline CDR1 and CDR2: SEHNR and FQNEAQ (reference sequence). The CDR3 spans 13 residues.

This clone turned up a few times. The rearrangement links TRBV2 to TRBJ2-7; 9 bases are shared with TRBD1. This CDR3 is 14 amino acids long. V shed 5 bases and J 7 bases; nucleotides not matched to a gene: 9. The germline gives CDR1 SNHLY, CDR2 FYNNEI. The CDR3 nucleotides are TGTGCCAGCAGTACCGGGACAGGGACTTGGGAGCAGTACTTC. Translation gives CASSTGTGTWEQYF. The full variable domain, with the rest looked up from reference TRBV2 and TRBJ2-7, is EPEVTQTPSHQVTQMGQEVILRCVPISNHLYFYWYRQILGQKVEFLVSFYNNEISEKSEIFDDQFSVERPDGSNFTLKIRSTKLEDSAMYFCASSTGTGTWEQYFGPGTRLTVT.

This chain uses TRBV29-1 with TRBJ2-3, with 11 bases matching TRBD2. Germline CDR1 SQVTM, CDR2 ANQGSEA. The CDR3 is 15 amino acids. Trimming removed 3 bases from V and 2 bases from J; junction bases left unmatched: 4. The CDR3 protein is CSVDASGGTTDTQYF. CDR3 bases: TGCAGCGTTGACGCTAGCGGGGGGACCACAGATACGCAGTATTTT.

The chain is built from TRBV30 and TRBJ2-5, with D unresolved. CDR1 is GTSNPN, CDR2 SVGIG, per germline (reference sequence). V was clipped by 1 base and J by 5 bases, with 14 bases between them. CDR3 length equals 14 residues. In DNA, the CDR3 is TGTGCCTGGAGTGGGGCAACTCTCGCCGAGACCCAGTACTTC. This codes for CAWSGATLAETQYF.

The chain couples TRBV6-5 to TRBJ2-5; maybe TRBD2 (5 bases). V dropped 2 bases and J dropped 3 bases, with 7 bases sitting between them. Germline CDR1 is MNHEY and CDR2 is SVGAGI. The CDR3 totals 13 residues. DNA of the CDR3: TGTGCCAGCAGTTACCGGGGTAAAGAGACCCAGTACTTC. Protein sequence: CASSYRGKETQYF.

A few counts support this clone. The chain is built from TRBV10-3 and TRBJ2-7; D is undetermined. CDR1 and CDR2 from the germline V gene are ENHRY and SYGVKD. The CDR3 has 12 amino acids. The V end was cut by 2 bases, the J end by 2 bases, with 4 bases between. The CDR3 DNA is TGTGCCATCAGTGAGGGGACCTACGAGCAGTACTTC. The encoded protein is CAISEGTYEQYF.